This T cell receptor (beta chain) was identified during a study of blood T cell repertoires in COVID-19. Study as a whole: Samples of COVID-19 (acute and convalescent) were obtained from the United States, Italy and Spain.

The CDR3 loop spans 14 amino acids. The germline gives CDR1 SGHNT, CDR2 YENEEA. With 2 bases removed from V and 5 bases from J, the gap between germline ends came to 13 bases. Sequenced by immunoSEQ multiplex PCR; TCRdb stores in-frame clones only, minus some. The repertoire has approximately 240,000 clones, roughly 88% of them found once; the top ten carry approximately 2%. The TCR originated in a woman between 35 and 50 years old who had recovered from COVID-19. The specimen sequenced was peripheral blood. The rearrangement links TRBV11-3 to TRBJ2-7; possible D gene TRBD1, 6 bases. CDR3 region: CASSLPQGTHEQYF. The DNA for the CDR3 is TGTGCCAGCAGCTTACCTCAGGGGACCCACGAGCAGTACTTC.